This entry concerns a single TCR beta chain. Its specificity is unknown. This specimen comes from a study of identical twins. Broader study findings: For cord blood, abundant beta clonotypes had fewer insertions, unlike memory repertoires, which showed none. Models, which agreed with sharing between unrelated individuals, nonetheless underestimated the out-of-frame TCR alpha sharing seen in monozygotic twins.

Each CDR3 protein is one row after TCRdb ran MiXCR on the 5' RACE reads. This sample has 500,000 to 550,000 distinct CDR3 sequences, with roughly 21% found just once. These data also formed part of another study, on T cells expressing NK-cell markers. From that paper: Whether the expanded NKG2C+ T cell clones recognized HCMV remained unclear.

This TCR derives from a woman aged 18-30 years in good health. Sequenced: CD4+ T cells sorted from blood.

In DNA, the CDR3 is TGTGCCAGTAGTGACGGCAGAAGCTATGGCTACACCTTC. Translated: CASSDGRSYGYTF. The rearrangement joins TRBV19 to TRBJ1-2; no firm D call. Germline V CDR1 and CDR2: LNHDA, SQIVND (reference sequence). Trimming pared 5 bases from V and 4 bases from J, leaving 11 bases between. CDR3 length: 13 amino acids.